The 15 T cell receptor beta chains in this list originate from one sample, sequenced in a study of Tregs in tolerant kidney transplant recipients. The protocol was immunoSEQ multiplex PCR, while the TCRdb copy is restricted to in-frame clones and leaves out a portion. The sample contains about 4,800 clones, 40% of which appear only once. Their specific antigens are unknown. The material sequenced was CD8+ T cells from blood cultured with allogeneic cells. These TCRs come from a human donor in good health.

This clone is termed medium-sized (0.01 to 0.1%). The J gene is TRBJ2-7, the V gene TRBV2; 7 bases fit TRBD1. The length of the CDR3 is 14 residues. Germline CDR1 reads SNHLY; CDR2 reads FYNNEI. The V segment lost 2 bases and the J segment 6 bases; nucleotides outside the gene matches: 7. CDR3 DNA sequence: TGTGCCAGCAGTGAACCGCCGAGGGGGCGCGAGCAGTACTTC. Translated, it gives CASSEPPRGREQYF.

J is TRBJ2-2 and V is TRBV6-6; TRBD1 agrees at 7 bases. V trimming: 8 bases; J trimming: 2 bases; junction bases outside the gene matches: 5. This CDR3 contains 14 residues. Germline-derived CDR1 and CDR2 are MNHNY and SVGAGI (reference sequence). As DNA, the CDR3 is TGTGCCAGCGGTAGGGGGCCTAACACCGGGGAGCTGTTTTTT. Translation gives CASGRGPNTGELFF.

The chain recombines TRBV7-9 with TRBJ2-7; 7 bases match TRBD1. Per germline, CDR1 SEHNR and CDR2 FQNEAQ (reference sequence). V was pared by 1 base and J by 7 bases, with 7 bases of the junction left unmatched. CDR3 length: 14 amino acids. The CDR3 DNA reads as TGTGCCAGCAGCTTAGAAGAGGGGGCTCGAGAGCAGTACTTC. Translated, it gives CASSLEEGAREQYF. Variable domain in full (rest from reference TRBV7-9 and TRBJ2-7): DTGVSQNPRHKITKRGQNVTFRCDPISEHNRLYWYRQTLGQGPEFLTYFQNEAQLEKSRLLSDRFSAERPKGSFSTLEIQRTEQGDSAMYLCASSLEEGAREQYFGPGTRLTVT.

This clone was recorded once. V usage is TRBV5-5 and J usage is TRBJ1-1; the D is unclear. The length of the CDR3 is 11 residues. Trimming stripped 2 bases from V and 2 bases from J, with 1 base between. Germline V gives CDR1 SGHKS, CDR2 YYEKEE (reference sequence). The CDR3 spells CASSFNTEAFF. CDR3 in DNA: TGTGCCAGCAGCTTCAACACTGAAGCTTTCTTT. The variable domain in full, with the rest retrieved from reference TRBV5-5 and TRBJ1-1, is DAGVTQSPTHLIKTRGQQVTLRCSPISGHKSVSWYQQVLGQGPQFIFQYYEKEERGRGNFPDRFSARQFPNYSSELNVNALLLGDSALYLCASSFNTEAFFGQGTRLTVV.

The V call is TRBV7-8, the J call TRBJ1-1, with no clear D. Germline V gene lookup returns CDR1 SGHVS and CDR2 FQNEAQ. The CDR3 is 13 residues long. Trimming removed 5 bases at V and 4 bases at J, with 11 bases between. This CDR3 reads CASSTGRGTEAFF. The CDR3 DNA is TGTGCCAGCAGCACCGGACGAGGCACTGAAGCTTTCTTT.

This clone appeared a few times. This chain links TRBV7-9 with TRBJ1-6; D may be TRBD1 (6 bases). Germline CDR1 reads SEHNR; CDR2 reads FQNEAQ (reference sequence). V was cut by 5 bases and J by 12 bases, with 14 bases left in between. The CDR3 totals 13 residues. The chain's CDR3 is CASSPRGGLPLHF. The CDR3 DNA follows: TGTGCCAGCAGCCCAAGGGGGGGGCTACCCCTCCACTTT. The whole variable domain, remainder taken from reference TRBV7-9 and TRBJ1-6, is DTGVSQNPRHKITKRGQNVTFRCDPISEHNRLYWYRQTLGQGPEFLTYFQNEAQLEKSRLLSDRFSAERPKGSFSTLEIQRTEQGDSAMYLCASSPRGGLPLHFGNGTRLTVT.

J is TRBJ2-1 and V is TRBV11-3, with D possibly being TRBD2 (6 bases). The CDR3 is 16 amino acids. The V end lost 5 bases, the J end lost 0 bases, and 14 bases lay between the germline ends. Germline V lookup: CDR1 SGHNT, CDR2 YENEEA. CDR3 loop: CASSPYAGSSYNEQFF. The CDR3 DNA follows: TGTGCCAGCAGCCCGTACGCGGGGAGCTCCTACAATGAGCAGTTCTTC.

The rearrangement joins TRBV7-6 to TRBJ2-1; D unresolved. There are 13 residues in the CDR3. Per the germline V gene, CDR1 is SGHVS and CDR2 is FNYEAQ. V dropped 2 bases and J dropped 6 bases, with 8 bases sitting between them. In DNA form, the CDR3 reads TGTGCCAGCAGCTTACTGCAGAGCAATGAGCAGTTCTTC. This translates into CASSLLQSNEQFF.

V usage is TRBV6-5 and J usage is TRBJ2-5; 7 nucleotides match TRBD1. The germline V gene has CDR1 MNHEY and CDR2 SVGAGI. The junction had 11 bases not matched to a gene; V was cut back by 6 bases and J by 4 bases. The CDR3 is made up of 15 amino acids. The CDR3 sequence is CASSRPPDRAETQYF. CDR3 bases: TGTGCCAGCAGCCGACCCCCAGACAGGGCAGAGACCCAGTACTTC.

This clone qualifies as medium-sized. The V call is TRBV19, the J call TRBJ1-4; the D gene is possibly TRBD1 (6 bases). V was cut by 3 bases and J by 8 bases, with 22 bases left in between. Germline V gene data show CDR1 as LNHDA and CDR2 as SQIVND (reference sequence). The CDR3 runs to 17 residues. Here the CDR3 reads CASSMSLSGGIGEKLFF. The CDR3 DNA sequence: TGTGCCAGTAGTATGTCCCTATCGGGGGGCATTGGCGAAAAACTGTTTTTT.

The rearrangement joins TRBV7-2 to TRBJ2-3; possible D gene TRBD2, 6 bases. Germline-derived CDR1 and CDR2 are SGHTA and FQGNSA. Deletions cut 5 bases from V and 2 bases from J, with 17 bases between. This CDR3 spans 16 amino acids. CDR3 amino acids: CASSPGGTFSTDTQYF. The DNA of the CDR3 is TGTGCCAGCAGCCCAGGCGGGACTTTCTCCACAGATACGCAGTATTTT.

This clone was seen only once. This sequence may be a read error, since a much larger clone differs from it by one base. Additional DNA sequences in this sample encode the identical CDR3. CDR3 region: CASSQALGAWPQHF. CDR3 nucleotide sequence: TGCGCCAGCAGCCAAGCACTAGGAGCTTGGCCCCAGCATTTT. The chain recombines TRBV4-1 with TRBJ1-5; D call uncertain. This CDR3 has 14 amino acids. V was trimmed by 1 base and J by 9 bases, leaving 13 bases between them. In germline, CDR1 is MGHRA, CDR2 YSYEKL.

This clone was recorded a few times. This chain connects TRBV4-2 to TRBJ1-4; 11 bases align to TRBD1. CDR3 length: 15 residues. Germline-derived CDR1 and CDR2 are LGHNA and YNFKEQ. The ends lost 4 bases at V and 8 bases at J; junction bases unmatched: 6. The DNA of the CDR3 is TGTGCCAGCAGCCTACCGGGACAGGGGGACGAAAAACTGTTTTTT. Translation gives CASSLPGQGDEKLFF.

This rearrangement joins TRBV28 to TRBJ2-7; D is unresolved. V was pared by 5 bases and J by 6 bases, with 23 bases between. The CDR3 loop spans 16 amino acids. Germline loops: CDR1 MDHEN, CDR2 SYDVKM. The CDR3, as DNA: TGTGCCAGCAGTCCACTCAACTCGGGCTCCCCGACCGAGCAGTACTTC. Translating it yields CASSPLNSGSPTEQYF.

By sample fraction, this clone is medium-sized (0.01 to 0.1%). The rearrangement joins TRBV7-9 to TRBJ2-2; tentative D call: TRBD1 (6 bases). The ends were cut back, 4 bases at V and 6 bases at J, with 12 bases in the middle. The germline gives CDR1 SEHNR, CDR2 FQNEAQ (reference sequence). The CDR3 covers 14 residues. The CDR3 DNA reads TGTGCCAGCAGCTCCGTAGGGGGTCCCGGGGAGCTGTTTTTT. Translation: CASSSVGGPGELFF.